The clone carrying this TCR beta chain was seen many times. A constant-region primer primed TCR beta cDNA synthesis from about 550 ng of total RNA. Investigators got TCR beta libraries out of three nested multiplex PCR rounds, done with slightly modified ARM-PCR. TRBV1-TRBV30 forward primers and a C-beta reverse primer were used in the first two PCR rounds, which each ran for 10 cycles. MiXCR was run by TCRdb on the multiplex PCR reads, yielding one entry per CDR3 protein. The sample contains 200,000 or so distinct CDR3 sequences, roughly two thirds of which appear only once. J was trimmed by 5 bases and V by 6 bases; bases with no gene match: 10. The CDR3 totals 15 residues. These data originate in a study of tumor-infiltrating lymphocytes in primary liver carcinoma. Study-level background: The tumors ranged from roughly 4.2 to 11 cm across and fell within stage T1-T3 N0M0. The yield of productive TCRbeta reads per sample was roughly 3.5 to 8 million and was similar across tissue types.

The source of the blood RNA was unsorted whole blood, and germline DNA was extracted as well. The chain joins TRBV12-3 or TRBV12-4 to TRBJ2-5; 9 nucleotides line up with TRBD1. This clonotype was obtained from a woman aged 55 to 70 with primary liver carcinoma and hepatitis B virus infection. Sequenced: peripheral blood. CDR3 coding DNA: TGTGCCAGCAGGCCCGGGACAGGGCTGAAGGAGACCCAGTACTTC. Its protein product is CASRPGTGLKETQYF.